This T cell receptor beta chain was found in a study of technical replicates of blood from a few donors. This clone showed up just once. V dropped 7 bases and J dropped 4 bases, with 14 bases sitting between them. The germline V gene has CDR1 MNHEY and CDR2 SMNVEV (reference sequence). There are 13 residues in the CDR3. Repertoires were generated with immunoSEQ multiplex PCR, while TCRdb's copy carries only in-frame clones and drops some. The sample records 72,000 or so clones, about 94% being singletons. The material sequenced was T cells isolated from PBMCs. The TCR originated in a human donor in good health. V gene TRBV27 combines with J gene TRBJ2-7; weak D call: TRBD1 (5 bases). CDR3 nucleotide sequence: TGTGCCAGCAAAGGGGTTGCCGGTTACGAGCAGTACTTC. Its translation is CASKGVAGYEQYF.